Each of the 30 T cell receptor beta chains below was sequenced from the same sample in a study of blood T cell repertoires in COVID-19 (dated by TCRdb to 2018 to 2020). Libraries came from the immunoSEQ multiplex PCR assay. The table was pulled from immuneACCESS by TCRdb, which kept in-frame rearrangements only. Such tables lose some clones; where checked, under half of the loss comes from unresolved V genes, and the rest has no known cause. For this sample the table gives fewer than 350,000 clones, of which approximately 91% were detected only once. The ten biggest clones cover 5% to 5.5% of the sample. Sequenced: PBMCs or T cells enriched from blood (not recorded which). These receptors all come from a man aged 60-69 years who had recovered from COVID-19.

The genes are TRBV5-1 and TRBJ2-1; 7 bases align to TRBD1. The CDR3 totals 15 residues. CDR1 SGHRS and CDR2 YFSETQ come from the germline V gene. V was pared by 3 bases and J by 2 bases, with 5 bases of the junction left unmatched. The chain's CDR3 is CASSYDRVAYNEQFF. The CDR3 DNA reads TGCGCCAGCAGCTACGACAGGGTGGCCTACAATGAGCAGTTCTTC.

J is TRBJ2-5 and V is TRBV4-2; possibly TRBD1 for D (5 bases). V dropped 3 bases and J dropped 7 bases, with 15 bases sitting between them. The CDR3 runs to 14 residues. CDR1 is LGHNA, CDR2 YNFKEQ, per germline. The CDR3 here is CASSHGQGSGTQYF. The CDR3 nucleotides are TGTGCCAGCAGCCATGGTCAGGGATCAGGGACCCAGTACTTC.

V is TRBV5-1 and J is TRBJ2-2; 11 bases fit TRBD2. Germline CDR1 and CDR2: SGHRS and YFSETQ. The ends lost 4 bases at V and 1 base at J; junction bases unmatched: 9. This CDR3 is 18 amino acids long. CDR3 in DNA: TGCGCCAGCAGCACATCGACTAGCGGGAAAGGGAACACCGGGGAGCTGTTTTTT. Its protein product is CASSTSTSGKGNTGELFF.

V gene TRBV24-1 combines with J gene TRBJ2-7, with D possibly TRBD1 on 6 matching bases. CDR1 is KGHDR, CDR2 SFDVKD, per germline. The ends were cut back, 6 bases at V and 2 bases at J, with 16 bases in the middle. The CDR3 is 15 amino acids. CDR3 amino acids: CATSKGPDSAYEQYF. The CDR3 DNA reads as TGTGCCACCAGTAAGGGACCGGACAGCGCCTACGAGCAGTACTTC.

This clone was counted once. V and J are TRBV5-1 and TRBJ1-1; D is perhaps TRBD1 (5 bases). There are 15 residues in the CDR3. The V end was cut by 4 bases, the J end by 2 bases, with 15 bases between. The germline gives CDR1 SGHRS, CDR2 YFSETQ. CDR3 sequence: CASSPTGGPNTEAFF. The CDR3 bases are TGCGCCAGCAGCCCTACCGGGGGTCCTAACACTGAAGCTTTCTTT.

The chain couples TRBV7-9 to TRBJ2-3; 11 bases map to TRBD2. V dropped 5 bases and J dropped 4; count of bases not matched to a gene: 5. The CDR3 sequence is 15 residues long. Germline CDR1 reads SEHNR; CDR2 reads FQNEAQ (reference sequence). CDR3 residues: CASSGSGGGPDTQYF. CDR3 sequence (DNA): TGTGCCAGCAGCGGTAGCGGGGGGGGCCCAGATACGCAGTATTTT.

This chain joins TRBV7-2 and TRBJ2-3; TRBD2 matches at 10 bases. The CDR3 consists of 17 residues. With 5 bases clipped from V and 6 bases from J, the junction kept 14 bases outside the gene matches. The germline V gene has CDR1 SGHTA and CDR2 FQGNSA. The CDR3 protein is CASSPSSGRASGDTQYF. CDR3 sequence (DNA): TGTGCCAGCAGCCCCTCGAGCGGGAGGGCCTCCGGGGATACGCAGTATTTT.

The chain carries TRBV7-2 and TRBJ1-1; D is uncertain. V was shortened by 5 bases and J by 0 bases, with 10 bases between the two germline ends. The CDR3 consists of 14 residues. Looked up from germline, CDR1 is SGHTA and CDR2 is FQGNSA. The CDR3 region is CASSSVTMNTEAFF. Written as DNA, the CDR3 is TGTGCCAGCAGCAGCGTCACAATGAACACTGAAGCTTTCTTT.

A single count supports this clone. The chain uses TRBV12-3 or TRBV12-4 and TRBJ1-1; the D is unclear. Trimming left V 8 bases short and J 1 base short, with 11 bases between. The CDR3 consists of 13 residues. CDR3 sequence: CASADTQNTEAFF. In DNA form, the CDR3 reads TGTGCCAGCGCCGACACCCAGAACACTGAAGCTTTCTTT.

The chain combines TRBV4-1 with TRBJ1-4; weak D call: TRBD1 (6 bases). Trimming took 4 bases from V and 7 from J, leaving 13 bases between them. The germline V gene encodes CDR1 MGHRA and CDR2 YSYEKL. The CDR3 consists of 14 residues. The CDR3 here is CASSRGPLGEKLFF. As DNA, the CDR3 is TGCGCCAGCAGCCGGGGGCCCCTTGGTGAAAAACTGTTTTTT.

V usage is TRBV5-5 and J usage is TRBJ1-1; D gene unclear. The V and J ends lost 5 bases and 1 base respectively, with 12 bases between them. Looked up from germline, CDR1 is SGHKS and CDR2 is YYEKEE (reference sequence). This CDR3 contains 14 residues. Here the CDR3 DNA reads TGTGCCAGCAGTCTCCACTTCACGAACACTGAAGCTTTCTTT. Amino acid sequence: CASSLHFTNTEAFF.

CDR3 bases: TGTGCCACCAGCAAGTCCGGGGGACCTTCCTACGAGCAGTACTTC. It codes for CATSKSGGPSYEQYF. The gene calls are TRBV15 and TRBJ2-7; a weak D match, TRBD2 (6 bases). Germline V lookup: CDR1 LNHNV, CDR2 YYDKDF (reference sequence). The CDR3 contains 15 residues. The V end was cut by 4 bases, the J end by 1 base, with 14 bases between.

In this sample, this clone turned up a few times. This chain uses TRBV4-1 with TRBJ2-7; a weak D match, TRBD2 (6 bases). CDR1 is MGHRA and CDR2 is YSYEKL in the germline V gene. Trimming removed 4 bases from V and 3 bases from J, with 16 bases in between. The CDR3 covers 15 residues. The CDR3: CASSLQDYGDYEQYF. The CDR3 DNA reads as TGCGCCAGCAGCCTACAGGACTATGGGGACTACGAGCAGTACTTC.

This clone was counted only a few times. V usage is TRBV24-1 and J usage is TRBJ2-2; the match to TRBD2 covers 8 bases. CDR1 KGHDR and CDR2 SFDVKD come from the germline V gene. The length of the CDR3 is 16 residues. The V gene end was trimmed by 0 bases and the J gene end by 4 bases; junction bases not matched to a gene: 3. CDR3 nucleotide sequence: TGTGCCACCAGTGATTTGGGTAGCGGGGTCACCGGGGAGCTGTTTTTT. The encoded protein is CATSDLGSGVTGELFF.

As DNA, the CDR3 is TGTGCCAGCAGCACCAGACTAGCGGGAGAAGAGACCCAGTACTTC. Protein: CASSTRLAGEETQYF. The chain uses TRBV11-1 and TRBJ2-5; 12 bases line up with TRBD2. In germline, CDR1 is SGHAT, CDR2 FQDESV (reference sequence). V was clipped by 5 bases and J by 3 bases; unmatched bases: 4. The CDR3 totals 15 residues.

The chain joins TRBV7-8 to TRBJ2-1, with 8 nucleotides matching TRBD2. This CDR3 comprises 16 residues. The germline V gene has CDR1 SGHVS and CDR2 FQNEAQ. The ends lost 1 base at V and 6 bases at J; junction bases unmatched: 8. The CDR3 DNA is TGTGCCAGCAGCTTAGGAGTGAGCGGGAGAGGCAATGAGCAGTTCTTC. Its translation is CASSLGVSGRGNEQFF.

The rearrangement joins TRBV24-1 to TRBJ2-1, with D possibly being TRBD2 (6 bases). CDR1 is KGHDR and CDR2 is SFDVKD in the germline V gene. Trimming stripped 1 base from V and 9 bases from J, with 18 bases between. The CDR3 is 16 amino acids. CDR3 sequence reads: CATSDFTSQLPSEQFF. The CDR3 DNA sequence: TGTGCCACCAGTGATTTCACTAGCCAGTTACCCAGTGAGCAGTTCTTC.

V usage is TRBV9 and J usage is TRBJ2-3; 8 nucleotides agree with TRBD2. This CDR3 region has 15 residues. Germline assignment: CDR1 SGDLS and CDR2 YYNGEE. V lost 0 bases and J lost 0; bases outside the gene matches: 0. The CDR3 nucleotides are TGTGCCAGCAGCGTAGTAGCGGGAAGCACAGATACGCAGTATTTT. Amino acid sequence: CASSVVAGSTDTQYF.

The chain employs TRBV7-2 and TRBJ1-5, with unresolved D. V was pared by 0 bases and J by 4 bases, with 4 bases between. This CDR3 has 13 residues. Germline CDR1 is SGHTA and CDR2 is FQGNSA. CDR3 amino acids: CASSLALNQPQHF. Here the CDR3 DNA reads TGTGCCAGCAGCTTAGCTCTAAATCAGCCCCAGCATTTT. Using reference TRBV7-2 and TRBJ1-5 for the parts outside the CDR3, the full variable domain is GAGVSQSPSNKVTEKGKDVELRCDPISGHTALYWYRQSLGQGLEFLIYFQGNSAPDKSGLPSDRFSAERTGGSVSTLTIQRTQQEDSAVYLCASSLALNQPQHFGDGTRLSIL.

V and J are TRBV6-4 and TRBJ2-5; D may be TRBD2 (6 bases). The germline gives CDR1 MRHNA, CDR2 SNTAGT. V was pared by 6 bases and J by 5 bases, with 16 bases between. This CDR3 has 14 residues. The CDR3 sequence: CASSFSGGSETQYF. DNA for the CDR3: TGTGCCAGCAGCTTCTCCGGAGGGAGTGAGACCCAGTACTTC.

This clone occurred once. The chain employs TRBV14 and TRBJ1-4, with unresolved D. This CDR3 has 14 amino acids. Looked up from germline, CDR1 is SGHDN and CDR2 is FVKESK. Deletions cut 0 bases from V and 2 bases from J, with 4 bases between. In DNA, the CDR3 is TGTGCCAGCAGCCAAGAGCAGACTAATGAAAAACTGTTTTTT. Translation: CASSQEQTNEKLFF. The variable domain in full, completed from reference TRBV14 and TRBJ1-4, reads EAGVTQFPSHSVIEKGQTVTLRCDPISGHDNLYWYRRVMGKEIKFLLHFVKESKQDESGMPNNRFLAERTGGTYSTLKVQPAELEDSGVYFCASSQEQTNEKLFFGSGTQLSVL.

Here the CDR3 reads CAWGTGGTYEQYF. CDR3 coding DNA: TGTGCCTGGGGGACAGGTGGGACCTACGAGCAGTACTTC. The rearrangement joins TRBV30 to TRBJ2-7, with TRBD1 matching over 8 bases. Germline V lookup: CDR1 GTSNPN, CDR2 SVGIG (reference sequence). The CDR3 consists of 13 residues. J lost 2 bases, V lost 5 bases, and 5 bases had no gene match.

Points on this clone: This sample includes further DNA sequences coding for the same CDR3. The CDR3, as DNA: TGTGCCACCAGTGATCCTGGACAGGGCTACAATGAGCAGTTCTTC. It codes for CATSDPGQGYNEQFF. This rearrangement joins TRBV24-1 to TRBJ2-1; 8 nucleotides match TRBD1. Losses at the gene ends were 3 bases for V and 3 bases for J; bases not matched to a gene: 3. This CDR3 has 15 amino acids. Looked up from germline, CDR1 is KGHDR and CDR2 is SFDVKD.

The chain couples TRBV9 to TRBJ2-7, with D possibly matching TRBD1 (5 bases). Germline lookup yields CDR1 SGDLS and CDR2 YYNGEE. With 0 bases removed from V and 1 base from J, the gap between germline ends came to 11 bases. This CDR3 region has 15 residues. The CDR3 loop reads CASSVVGDPSYEQYF. The DNA for the CDR3 is TGTGCCAGCAGCGTAGTAGGGGATCCTTCCTACGAGCAGTACTTC.

The chain is built from TRBV28 and TRBJ2-2, with 8 bases matching TRBD2. The CDR3 consists of 13 residues. Germline V CDR1 and CDR2: MDHEN, SYDVKM. V was pared by 8 bases and J by 3 bases, with 2 bases of the junction left unmatched. The CDR3 here is CASLRGDTGELFF. The CDR3 DNA reads TGTGCCAGCCTGCGGGGGGACACCGGGGAGCTGTTTTTT.

A single count supports this clone. This sequence joins TRBV7-2 and TRBJ2-7; 15 bases fit TRBD2. The CDR3 is 16 amino acids. Germline trimming cut 5 bases from V and 5 bases from J; bases unmatched to any gene: 7. Germline V gene sequence: CDR1 SGHTA, CDR2 FQGNSA. CDR3 amino acids: CASSKGLAGGIHEQYF. CDR3 DNA: TGTGCCAGCAGCAAGGGACTAGCGGGAGGTATCCACGAGCAGTACTTC.

The chain couples TRBV6-2 or TRBV6-3 to TRBJ2-3, with 16 nucleotides matching TRBD2. Germline trimming cut 5 bases from V and 5 bases from J; bases unmatched to any gene: 13. CDR3 length: 19 residues. CDR1 is MNHEY and CDR2 is SVGEGT in the germline V gene. CDR3 region: CASSDPRGLAGGPRDTQYF. Written as DNA, the CDR3 is TGTGCCAGCAGTGACCCGAGGGGACTAGCGGGAGGGCCAAGAGATACGCAGTATTTT.

The chain employs TRBV5-1 and TRBJ2-5, with 9 bases aligning to TRBD2. This CDR3 is 16 amino acids long. CDR1 and CDR2 from the germline V gene are SGHRS and YFSETQ. V dropped 1 base and J dropped 1; count of bases not matched to a gene: 5. Here the CDR3 DNA reads TGCGCCAGCAGCTTGTTTCTAGCGGGACTCCAAGAGACCCAGTACTTC. Translated, it gives CASSLFLAGLQETQYF. Filled out from reference TRBV5-1 and TRBJ2-5, the complete variable domain reads KAGVTQTPRYLIKTRGQQVTLSCSPISGHRSVSWYQQTPGQGLQFLFEYFSETQRNKGNFPGRFSGRQFSNSRSEMNVSTLELGDSALYLCASSLFLAGLQETQYFGPGTRLLVL.

On this clone itself: It is unclear where the CDR3 begins or ends on the DNA, so no DNA is shown, and the CDR3 is as TCRdb lists it. The V call is TRBV5-5, the J call TRBJ2-7; the D call TRBD2 from the table was never checked on the DNA. The CDR3 extends over 15 residues, inclusive of both ends. Germline V gene sequence: CDR1 SGHKS, CDR2 YYEKEE (reference sequence). CDR3 amino acids: CASSFGFGTSDSPSF.

The chain carries TRBV2 and TRBJ2-7, with 8 bases aligning to TRBD2. V gave up 7 bases and J gave up 3 bases; unmatched junction bases: 5. Germline V gene sequence: CDR1 SNHLY, CDR2 FYNNEI. This CDR3 contains 13 residues. CDR3 coding DNA: TGTGCCAGCAAGAGCGGGAGTGGCTACGAGCAGTACTTC. It codes for CASKSGSGYEQYF.